These T cell receptor beta chains were read from a single sample in a study of T cell changes during pregnancy in multiple sclerosis. Produced via immunoSEQ multiplex PCR; TCRdb's table is partial and in-frame only. The repertoire holds tens of thousands of clones, roughly 92% seen once, with approximately 1.5% in the top ten. Specimen: peripheral blood, collected in the second trimester of pregnancy. These TCRs come from a female donor with multiple sclerosis, enrolled in a pregnancy study. Both conserved end residues are part of each CDR3. The D gene is left open where the match is weak. Clone size appears in some rows only: once, few, many, or a class for an expanded clone.

clone_size,v_call,j_call,d_call,cdr3_length,cdr3_nt,cdr3_aa
NA,TRBV5-4,TRBJ1-2,NA,16,TGTGCCAGCAGCCGCAACGGGAGGCGGGGGTACTATGGCTACACCTTC,CASSRNGRRGYYGYTF
NA,TRBV18,TRBJ1-2,TRBD1,16,TGTGCCAGCTCACCCCTCCGGGACAGGGCTAACTATGGCTACACCTTC,CASSPLRDRANYGYTF
NA,TRBV7-8,TRBJ1-5,NA,15,TGTGCCAGCAGCTTAAACGAACAGCACAATCAGCCCCAGCATTTT,CASSLNEQHNQPQHF
NA,TRBV7-2,TRBJ2-1,NA,14,TGTGCCAGCAGCTTGAGTTCCGAGGCAAATGAGCAGTTCTTC,CASSLSSEANEQFF
NA,TRBV4-1,TRBJ2-7,NA,14,TGCGCCAGCAGCCAAAAGATGAGGGCCTACGAGCAGTACTTC,CASSQKMRAYEQYF
NA,TRBV27,TRBJ2-7,NA,13,TGTGCCAGCAGTCCCCCCCCCGCCTACGAGCAGTACTTC,CASSPPPAYEQYF
NA,TRBV4-1,TRBJ2-5,TRBD1,16,TGCGCCAGCAGGCTATACGGGACAGAGGCTGCTGAGACCCAGTACTTC,CASRLYGTEAAETQYF
few,TRBV6-5,TRBJ1-1,TRBD1,15,TGTGCCAGCAGTTCCCCGACAGGGGCGAACACTGAAGCTTTCTTT,CASSSPTGANTEAFF
NA,TRBV10-3,TRBJ2-2,NA,14,TGTGCCATCAGTGAAGAGCGGAACACCGGGGAGCTGTTTTTT,CAISEERNTGELFF
NA,TRBV11-1,TRBJ2-1,NA,15,TGTGCCAGCAGAACGCGCCGGGACTCCGACAATGAGCAGTTCTTC,CASRTRRDSDNEQFF
NA,TRBV28,TRBJ1-3,NA,13,TGTGCCAGCAACGGGGAGGTGAAAAACACCATATATTTT,CASNGEVKNTIYF
NA,TRBV28,TRBJ2-5,NA,14,TGTGCCAGCAGTTTATTACAGGCCCGAGAGACCCAGTACTTC,CASSLLQARETQYF
NA,TRBV6-5,TRBJ1-2,NA,13,TGTGCCAGCAGGGAAGGGGGTATCTACGGCTACACCTTC,CASREGGIYGYTF
NA,TRBV5-6,TRBJ2-2,NA,14,TGTGCCAGCAGGGGCGCAATGGAGGCCGGGGAGCTGTTTTTT,CASRGAMEAGELFF
NA,TRBV11-2,TRBJ2-1,TRBD2,15,TGTGCCAGCAGCTTAGGCCTAGCGGGGCACAATGAGCAGTTCTTC,CASSLGLAGHNEQFF
NA,TRBV18,TRBJ2-1,NA,14,TGTGCCAGCTCACCCGACCCCAGGGCTCATGAGCAGTTCTTC,CASSPDPRAHEQFF
NA,TRBV18,TRBJ2-1,TRBD2,13,TGTGCCAGCTCGCGCGGGAGCTACAATGAGCAGTTCTTC,CASSRGSYNEQFF
NA,TRBV9,TRBJ1-2,TRBD1,12,TGTGCCAGCAGCAGGCAGGGGGTCGGCTACACCTTC,CASSRQGVGYTF
NA,TRBV9,TRBJ2-2,NA,15,TGTGCCAGCAGCGTAGAGGTGGGAGAGGCCGGGGAGCTGTTTTTT,CASSVEVGEAGELFF
NA,TRBV6-5,TRBJ2-2,NA,15,TGTGCCAGCAGTCGGGAACAGGGAAACACCGGGGAGCTGTTTTTT,CASSREQGNTGELFF
once,TRBV28,TRBJ2-7,TRBD1,15,TGTGCCAGCGGAATTCACGGGACAGGGGTAAATGGGCAGTACTTC,CASGIHGTGVNGQYF
NA,TRBV28,TRBJ2-3,NA,15,TGTGCCAGCATCCCAGGGGGGCAAGGTAGAGATACGCAGTATTTT,CASIPGGQGRDTQYF
NA,TRBV28,TRBJ1-1,NA,14,TGTGCCAGCAGTTTAGTGCAGGGTGCGCCTGAAGCTTTCTTT,CASSLVQGAPEAFF
NA,TRBV11-1,TRBJ2-1,NA,15,TGTGCCAGCAGCCACAGCGGGCAGGGCGGCAATGAGCAGTTCTTC,CASSHSGQGGNEQFF
NA,TRBV5-1,TRBJ1-1,NA,17,TGCGCCAGCAGCTTCTCGCCAGGGGCCTTCATGAACACTGAAGCTTTCTTT,CASSFSPGAFMNTEAFF
NA,TRBV19,TRBJ1-4,NA,14,TGTGCCAGTAGCAGGAGCGAGGACAGTTCAAAACTGTTTTTT,CASSRSEDSSKLFF
NA,TRBV7-2,TRBJ2-1,TRBD1,13,TGTGCCAGCAGCCCAGGGACAGGGAATGAGCAGTTCTTC,CASSPGTGNEQFF
NA,TRBV4-2,TRBJ1-2,TRBD1,16,TGTGCCAGCAGCCAAGAGACGGGGACAGAAACCTATGGCTACACCTTC,CASSQETGTETYGYTF
NA,TRBV5-1,TRBJ2-1,NA,14,TGCGCCAGCAGCTTGGGAACTATTTACAATGAGCAGTTCTTC,CASSLGTIYNEQFF
NA,TRBV19,TRBJ2-3,TRBD2,19,TGTGCCAGTAGTACACCCCCCAGCGGGGGCCACGGAAGCACAGATACGCAGTATTTT,CASSTPPSGGHGSTDTQYF
NA,TRBV5-1,TRBJ2-6,NA,14,TGCGCCAGCAGCTTAGGGGGTGGGGCCAACGTCCTGACTTTC,CASSLGGGANVLTF
NA,TRBV25-1,TRBJ1-1,NA,12,TGTGCCAGCAGTAGCAGGGTAACTGAAGCTTTCTTT,CASSSRVTEAFF
NA,TRBV7-2,TRBJ1-5,TRBD1,15,TGTGCCAGCAGCACACGGACAGGCCCGTATCAGCCCCAGCATTTT,CASSTRTGPYQPQHF
once,TRBV5-1,TRBJ2-1,TRBD2,14,TGCGCCAGCAGCGCCGGACTAGCGGGCAATGAGCAGTTCTTC,CASSAGLAGNEQFF
NA,TRBV6-4,TRBJ1-1,NA,13,TGTGCCAGTAAAAACAGCTACCACACTGAAGCTTTCTTT,CASKNSYHTEAFF
NA,TRBV7-9,TRBJ2-6,TRBD1,19,TGTGCCAGCAGCTGGGGAAAGGGACAGCGATTCTCTGGGGCCAACGTCCTGACTTTC,CASSWGKGQRFSGANVLTF
many,TRBV27,TRBJ1-1,TRBD1,17,TGTGCCAGCAGTTCCCCGTTAGGGGGACAGGGGAGGACTGAAGCTTTCTTT,CASSSPLGGQGRTEAFF
NA,TRBV19,TRBJ2-3,NA,16,TGTGCCAGTAGTCGACTCGGGGGCGGGAGACTAGATACGCAGTATTTT,CASSRLGGGRLDTQYF
NA,TRBV19,TRBJ2-5,NA,13,TGTGCCAGTAGTATAGGGCAGGGTGAGACCCAGTACTTC,CASSIGQGETQYF
NA,TRBV4-3,TRBJ2-7,TRBD2,18,TGCGCCAGCAGCCCAGTACCGCCTAGCGGGCAGGTTTTTTCCGAGCAGTACTTC,CASSPVPPSGQVFSEQYF
NA,TRBV27,TRBJ1-1,NA,14,TGTGCCAGCAGTTTACTTGAAACTAACACTGAAGCTTTCTTT,CASSLLETNTEAFF
NA,TRBV7-2,TRBJ1-1,NA,13,TGTGCCAGCAGCCCGTACATAAACACTGAAGCTTTCTTT,CASSPYINTEAFF
NA,TRBV7-9,TRBJ2-5,TRBD1,15,TGTGCCAGCAGCCTCCAGGGACAGCACCAAGAGACCCAGTACTTC,CASSLQGQHQETQYF
NA,TRBV5-4,TRBJ1-1,TRBD1,14,TGTGCCAGCAGCTTAGGGGGCCTAAACACTGAAGCTTTCTTT,CASSLGGLNTEAFF
NA,TRBV10-3,TRBJ2-7,TRBD1,12,TGTGCCCTAAGCGGGACAGGGGAAGAGCAGTACTTC,CALSGTGEEQYF
NA,TRBV18,TRBJ1-4,TRBD1,15,TGTGCCAGCTCGACCGGGACAGAGATTAATGAAAAACTGTTTTTT,CASSTGTEINEKLFF
NA,TRBV2,TRBJ2-2,NA,14,TGTGCCAGCAGTGAGAAGGGGCGGACCGGGGAGCTGTTTTTT,CASSEKGRTGELFF
NA,TRBV6-5,TRBJ2-4,NA,15,TGTGCCAGCAGTTTCCGACTAACCCCTCGGGACATTCAGTACTTC,CASSFRLTPRDIQYF
NA,TRBV27,TRBJ1-1,NA,18,TGTGCCAGCAGTTCTCGGGGTGGAACAGCCTACCGGAACACTGAAGCTTTCTTT,CASSSRGGTAYRNTEAFF
once,TRBV7-2,TRBJ2-3,NA,15,TGTGCCAGCAGCCTGGGGGCGGGAGCAACAGATACGCAGTATTTT,CASSLGAGATDTQYF